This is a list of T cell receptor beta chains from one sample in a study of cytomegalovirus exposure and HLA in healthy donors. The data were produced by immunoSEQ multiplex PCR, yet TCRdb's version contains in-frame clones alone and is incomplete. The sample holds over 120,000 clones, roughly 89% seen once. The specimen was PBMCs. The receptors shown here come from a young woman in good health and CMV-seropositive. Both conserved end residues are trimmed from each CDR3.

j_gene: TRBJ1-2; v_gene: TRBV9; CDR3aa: ASSVGAGTVYGYT
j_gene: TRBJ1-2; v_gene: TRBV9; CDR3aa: ASSVASPGSTYGYT
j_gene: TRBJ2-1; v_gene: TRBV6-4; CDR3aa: ASSDSSGGAGEQF
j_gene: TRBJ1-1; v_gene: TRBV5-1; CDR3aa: ASSTTSGVGSEAF
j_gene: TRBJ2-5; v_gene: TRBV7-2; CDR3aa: ASSLGLRETQY
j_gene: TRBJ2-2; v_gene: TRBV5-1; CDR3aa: ASSRDYENTGELF
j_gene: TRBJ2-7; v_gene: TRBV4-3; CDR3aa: ASSQDITHRGLYEQY
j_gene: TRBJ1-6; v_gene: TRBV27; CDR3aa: ASSYTGALLNSPLH
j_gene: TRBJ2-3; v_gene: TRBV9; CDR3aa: ASSVRGREDTQY
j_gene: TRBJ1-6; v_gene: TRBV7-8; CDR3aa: ASSSRDGGLNSPLH
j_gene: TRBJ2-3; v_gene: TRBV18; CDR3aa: ASSVGLAGPDTQY
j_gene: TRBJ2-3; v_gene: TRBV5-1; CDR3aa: ASSLTASGGIADTQY
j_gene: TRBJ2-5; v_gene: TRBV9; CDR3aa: ASSGGTSGAQETQY